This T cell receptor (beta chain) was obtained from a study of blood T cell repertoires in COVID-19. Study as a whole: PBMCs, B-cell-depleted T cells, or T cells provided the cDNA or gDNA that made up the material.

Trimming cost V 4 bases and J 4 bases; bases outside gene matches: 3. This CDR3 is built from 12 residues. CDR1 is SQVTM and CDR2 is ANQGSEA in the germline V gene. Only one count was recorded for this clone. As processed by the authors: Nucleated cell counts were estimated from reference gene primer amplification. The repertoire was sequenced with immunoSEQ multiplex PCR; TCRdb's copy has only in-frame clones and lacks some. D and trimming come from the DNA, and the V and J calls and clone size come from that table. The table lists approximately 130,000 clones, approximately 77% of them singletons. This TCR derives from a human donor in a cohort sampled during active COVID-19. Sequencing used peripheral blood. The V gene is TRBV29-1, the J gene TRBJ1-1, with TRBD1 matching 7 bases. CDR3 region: CSVGGTVTEAFF. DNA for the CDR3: TGCAGCGTTGGAGGGACAGTCACTGAAGCTTTCTTT.